This T cell receptor (beta chain) emerged from a study of blood T cell repertoires in COVID-19. Study-wide background: Nucleic acid was either cDNA or gDNA, and it came from T cells, B-cell-depleted T cells, or PBMCs.

In the original processing: The assay estimated nucleated cells by amplifying reference gene primers. Only in-frame clones appear in the TCRdb table, and some are missing; sequencing was by immunoSEQ multiplex PCR. V and J calls and clone size come straight from that table; D and trimming were deduced from the DNA. Here the sample spans 100,000 to 150,000 clones, about 88% being singletons. Study members were between roughly 18 and 89 years old and lived in 24 US regions. Participants' reported clinical history set cohort assignment. Sequenced sample: PBMCs or T cells enriched from blood (not recorded which). The TCR comes from a man in his forties with acute COVID-19.

CDR3 sequence reads: CASSPGRGSPGDTQYF. DNA of the CDR3: TGTGCCAGCAGCCCAGGGAGGGGCTCGCCGGGGGATACGCAGTATTTT. This chain links TRBV7-3 with TRBJ2-3; TRBD2 aligns across 7 bases. The CDR3 length is 16 residues. Germline values: CDR1 SGHTA, CDR2 FQGTGA. V lost 5 bases to trimming and J lost 6 bases; unmatched junction nucleotides: 14.